Listed here is a single TCR beta chain. The germline V and J ends were trimmed by 0 bases and 5 bases, with 6 bases remaining between them. Germline V gene lookup returns CDR1 SGHRS and CDR2 YFSETQ. This CDR3 has 13 residues. This PCR relied on a set of 60 Vbeta primers and 13 Jbeta primers. Libraries were prepared by immunoSEQ multiplex PCR; TCRdb keeps only in-frame clonotypes and omits some of them. The sample includes around 190,000 clones, about 80% of them seen just once. The entry originates in a study of cytomegalovirus exposure and HLA in healthy donors. The chain carries TRBV5-1 and TRBJ2-1, with D perhaps matching TRBD2 (5 bases). Sequenced material: PBMCs. This receptor was obtained from a woman between 45 and 60 years old in good health and CMV-seronegative. For the CDR3, the DNA is TGCGCCAGCAGCTTGGTCGGGAACAATGAGCAGTTCTTC. Its translation is CASSLVGNNEQFF.